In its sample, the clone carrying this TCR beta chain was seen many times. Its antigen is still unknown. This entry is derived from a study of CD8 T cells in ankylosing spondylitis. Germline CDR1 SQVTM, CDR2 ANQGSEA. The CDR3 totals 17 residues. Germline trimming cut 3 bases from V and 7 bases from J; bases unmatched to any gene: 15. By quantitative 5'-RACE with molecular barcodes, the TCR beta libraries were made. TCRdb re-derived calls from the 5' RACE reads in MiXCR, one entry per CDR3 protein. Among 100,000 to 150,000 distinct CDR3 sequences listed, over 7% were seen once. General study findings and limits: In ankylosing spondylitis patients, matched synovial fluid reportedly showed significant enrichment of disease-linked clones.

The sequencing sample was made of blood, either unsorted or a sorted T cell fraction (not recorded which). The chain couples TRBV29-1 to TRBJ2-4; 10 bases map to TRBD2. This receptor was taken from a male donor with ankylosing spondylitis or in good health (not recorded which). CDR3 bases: TGCAGCGTTGAGATACAGACGGCCATAGCGGGAGGTAACATTCAGTACTTC. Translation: CSVEIQTAIAGGNIQYF.